The clone carrying this T cell receptor beta chain occurred many times. The antigen is undetermined. The data derive from a study of human T cells and chemical hapten exposure. Study information: Slight volume differences across pooled libraries mainly accounted for varying per-sample TCR yields.

The time point here: patch test 2, 6 weeks after DPC sensitization. Documented treatment: therapeutic diphenylcyclopropenone sensitization with weekly scalp DPC. CDR1 and CDR2 (germline): SGHDN, FVKESK. The CDR3 sequence is 16 residues long. After removal of 5 bases from V and 0 bases from J, the junction contained 7 bases not matched to a gene. For the library, individual cDNA molecules each received unique molecular identifiers. TCRdb reprocessed the RACE reads with MiXCR, giving one entry per CDR3 protein. The table includes 35,000 to 50,000 distinct CDR3 sequences, around 9.3% detected once. Regarding the study as a whole: Controls had significantly fewer large CDR3 similarity clusters than were formed by expanded TCRs. Patch test score rose with PT1 expanded TCR count, significant at thresholds 8, 16 and 32, not 4.

Specimen: whole blood, collected in connection with sensitization to the hapten diphenylcyclopropenone (DPC). The receptor was derived from a woman between 35 and 50 years old with alopecia areata. Some clones in this sample may be carry-over from other donors' samples. V is TRBV14 and J is TRBJ2-1, with 7 bases that match TRBD2. The CDR3 region has the DNA TGTGCCAGCAGCGGGCGGGGGACGAGCTCCTACAATGAGCAGTTCTTC. The encoded protein is CASSGRGTSSYNEQFF.